This is a list of T cell receptor beta chains from one sample in a study of blood T cell repertoires in COVID-19. Only in-frame clones appear in the TCRdb table, and some are missing; sequencing was by immunoSEQ multiplex PCR. The data hold approximately 110,000 clones, with less than 80% observed a single time. Sequencing used peripheral blood. The receptors here all came from an older man with active or convalescent COVID-19. Both conserved end residues are part of each CDR3. D genes are given only for firm matches. Expanded clones get a size class; other rows say once, few or many, or leave the size out.

v_call	clone_size	j_call	d_call	cdr3_nt	cdr3_aa
TRBV29-1	NA	TRBJ2-5	TRBD1	TGCAGCGTTCGGACAGGGGTAAAGACCCAGTACTTC	CSVRTGVKTQYF
TRBV19	once	TRBJ1-1	TRBD1	TGTGCCAGTAGCCCGACAGGGGGGAACACTGAAGCTTTCTTT	CASSPTGGNTEAFF
TRBV19	NA	TRBJ2-7	NA	TGTGCCAGTAGTAGAACCCGCCAGGTCGGCGAGCAGTACTTC	CASSRTRQVGEQYF
TRBV10-3	NA	TRBJ2-7	NA	TGTGCCATCAGTGGGGGGGTAGCGGAGAACTACGAGCAGTACTTC	CAISGGVAENYEQYF
TRBV6-5	NA	TRBJ2-1	TRBD1	TGTGCCAGCAGCCCACAGGGGCCCTCCTACAATGAGCAGTTCTTC	CASSPQGPSYNEQFF
TRBV23-1	NA	TRBJ2-7	NA	TGCGCCAGCAGTCATCCCACCTACGAGCAGTACTTC	CASSHPTYEQYF
TRBV5-6	NA	TRBJ1-5	NA	TGTGCCAGCAGCTACTACCGGGACACCGATCAGCCCCAGCATTTT	CASSYYRDTDQPQHF
TRBV5-6	NA	TRBJ2-7	TRBD2	TGTGCCAGCAGCTTGGGGGTAGCGGGAGTCTACGAGCAGTACTTC	CASSLGVAGVYEQYF
TRBV7-9	NA	TRBJ2-3	TRBD2	TGTGCCAGCAGCTCGCCTCCTGAACTAGCGGCTTCCACAGATACGCAGTATTTT	CASSSPPELAASTDTQYF
TRBV6-6	NA	TRBJ2-5	NA	TGTGCCAGCAGTTACAATGCGGGTCGGGCAGCGGAGACCCAGTACTTC	CASSYNAGRAAETQYF
TRBV7-2	NA	TRBJ1-6	NA	TGTGCCAGCAGCTTAAGAGGGACTGGTGATTCACCCCTCCACTTT	CASSLRGTGDSPLHF
TRBV29-1	NA	TRBJ2-1	TRBD2	TGCAGCGTTGATCCGGGGCGGGAGGCATACAATGAGCAGTTCTTC	CSVDPGREAYNEQFF
TRBV30	few	TRBJ1-2	TRBD1	TGTGCCTGGAGTGGGGACAGGCTCTATGGCTACACCTTC	CAWSGDRLYGYTF
TRBV7-2	NA	TRBJ2-2	NA	TGTGCCAGCAGAATCGGGAGGAACACCGGGGAGCTGTTTTTT	CASRIGRNTGELFF
TRBV11-1	NA	TRBJ2-7	TRBD1	TGTGCCAGCAGCTTAGATGGCAGGGGGCTTGGCGAGCAGTACTTC	CASSLDGRGLGEQYF
TRBV3-1/TRBV3-2	NA	TRBJ2-1	NA	TGTGCCAGCAGCCAAGTTAACAATGAGCAGTTCTTC	CASSQVNNEQFF
TRBV6-5	once	TRBJ2-1	NA	TGTGCCAGCAGCGTGGGCCCCGATATGTGGTTCTTC	CASSVGPDMWFF
TRBV29-1	NA	TRBJ1-1	NA	TGCAGCGGTACGACAGGCGATTCGAACACTGAAGCTTTCTTT	CSGTTGDSNTEAFF
TRBV18	NA	TRBJ2-1	TRBD1	TGTGCCAGCTCACCGGGGACAGCGGCTCTGTTCTTC	CASSPGTAALFF
TRBV19	NA	TRBJ1-6	TRBD1	TGTGCCAGTAACCCGACAGGGTATAATTCACCCCTCCACTTT	CASNPTGYNSPLHF